Listed here are 2 T cell receptor beta chains from one sample, sequenced in a study of blood T cell repertoires in COVID-19 (dated by TCRdb to 2018 to 2021). Libraries were built with the immunoSEQ multiplex PCR assay. The table was pulled from immuneACCESS by TCRdb, which kept in-frame rearrangements only. Such tables lose some clones; where checked, under half of the loss comes from unresolved V genes, and the rest has no known cause. The sample has 70,000 to 90,000 clones on record, over 80% of them singletons. 15% to 20% of the sample belongs to the ten largest clones. The sample comprised peripheral blood. The origin of the receptors is a woman over 75 with acute or convalescent COVID-19.

CDR3 amino acids: CTSSRSSRTSGGARETQYF. For the CDR3, the DNA is TGCACCAGCAGCCGGAGCTCTCGGACTAGCGGGGGGGCGCGAGAGACCCAGTACTTC. The chain links TRBV1 to TRBJ2-5; TRBD2 is taken as the D call from the table, unchecked against the DNA. TRBV1 is marked as a pseudogene. The CDR3 extends over 19 amino acids.

The CDR3 DNA reads TGCGCCAGCAGCTTGGACTTAGCAGGGAATTACAATGAGCAGTTCTTC. It encodes CASSLDLAGNYNEQFF. The J gene is TRBJ2-1, the V gene TRBV5-1; D is perhaps TRBD1 (5 bases). V lost 0 bases and J 4 bases, leaving 14 bases between the germline ends. The CDR3 length is 16 residues. CDR1 is SGHRS, CDR2 YFSETQ, per germline.